This passage covers 21 T cell receptor beta chains from one sample sequenced in a study of T cells in women clearing cervical HPV infection. The method was immunoSEQ multiplex PCR; TCRdb's version includes in-frame clones alone and lacks a portion of them. This sample contains about 34,000 clones. Sequenced input: blood buffy coat. These receptor sequences come from a woman between 18 and 69 years old with a cervical HPV16 infection that either progressed to CIN3+ or cleared (not recorded which).

As concerns this clone: The read finishes 3 residues shy of the CDR3 end, and the germline J gene is used to complete it. The chain is built from TRBV10-3 and TRBJ1-1; tentative D call: TRBD1 (6 bases). The CDR3 spans 15 residues. Germline CDR1 and CDR2: ENHRY and SYGVKD. The ends were cut back, 8 bases at V and 2 bases at J, with 18 bases in the middle. Incomplete CDR3 DNA: TGTGCCATCTCCCACCAGCTAGGGACAAACACTGAA. Protein product: CAISHQLGTNTE. The full CDR3 protein reads CAISHQLGTNTEAFF.

Worth noting for this clone: The read finishes 3 residues shy of the CDR3 end, and the germline J gene is used to complete it. The V call is TRBV12-5, the J call TRBJ1-4, with D unresolved. Between the trimmed V and J ends, which lost 3 bases and 6 bases, there was a span of 14 bases. The CDR3 length is 15 residues. CDR1 is LGHNT, CDR2 FRNRAP, per germline. CDR3 residues: CASGLGLLEDEKLFF. The sequenced part of the CDR3 DNA is TGTGCTAGTGGTTTAGGCCTCCTAGAGGATGAAAAA.

Regarding this clone: The read finishes 3 residues shy of the CDR3 end, and the germline J gene is used to complete it. The chain is built from TRBV7-8 and TRBJ1-2, with a possible D match to TRBD1 (6 bases). The CDR3 contains 16 residues. From germline, CDR1 is SGHVS and CDR2 FQNEAQ. CDR3 amino acids: CASSLETGASTDTYTF. The covered CDR3 bases are TGTGCCAGCAGCTTGGAGACAGGAGCCAGCACAGATACC.

Notes on this clone: Coverage ceases 3 residues before the CDR3 finishes, and the germline J gene fills in the end. This rearrangement joins TRBV2 to TRBJ1-2; the D gene is possibly TRBD1 (6 bases). The CDR3 consists of 15 residues. Germline loops: CDR1 SNHLY, CDR2 FYNNEI. The CDR3 protein is CASRGGTRALWGYTF. The CDR3 bases that were read are TGTGCCAGCAGGGGGGGGACAAGGGCCCTTTGGGGC.

On this clone itself: The sequence runs out 3 residues before the end of the CDR3; the remainder is reconstructed from the germline J gene. V gene TRBV20-1 combines with J gene TRBJ2-3; TRBD1 matches 8 bases. Germline CDR1 is DFQATT and CDR2 is SNEGSKA (reference sequence). The trim removed 2 bases at V and 3 bases at J, leaving 4 bases unmatched. The CDR3 consists of 14 residues. CDR3 DNA, as far as it was read: TGCAGTGCTAGAACCAGGGGGCGTACAGATACG. Amino acid sequence: CSARTRGRTDT. The whole CDR3 protein reads CSARTRGRTDTQYF.

Notes on this clone: Read coverage stops 3 residues before the CDR3 terminus; the germline J gene supplies the remainder. The J gene is TRBJ1-5, the V gene TRBV19, with D maybe TRBD1 (6 bases). Trimming removed 3 bases at V and 5 bases at J, with 14 bases between. The CDR3 consists of 15 residues. Germline loops: CDR1 LNHDA, CDR2 SQIVND (reference sequence). The sequenced part of the CDR3 DNA is TGTGCCAGTAGTATCGGCAGGGGCCTACATCAGCCC. It is translated as CASSIGRGLHQP. The full CDR3 protein reads CASSIGRGLHQPQHF.

A remark on this clone: Read coverage stops 3 residues before the CDR3 terminus; the germline J gene supplies the remainder. The chain uses TRBV7-9 and TRBJ1-2; D unresolved. Germline-derived CDR1 and CDR2 are SEHNR and FQNEAQ (reference sequence). The CDR3 runs 15 residues. CDR3 DNA, as far as it was read: TGTGCCAGCAGCTTAGGTGAAAAGAGTGTAGATACC. The encoded protein is CASSLGEKSVDT. The entire CDR3 protein reads CASSLGEKSVDTYTF.

Concerning this clone: With the read ending 3 residues before the CDR3 end, the germline J gene is used to fill in that end. The chain is built from TRBV3-1 (or the pseudogene TRBV3-2) and TRBJ1-2; 7 positions agree with TRBD1. The junction had 10 bases not matched to a gene; V was cut back by 4 bases and J by 2 bases. CDR3 size: 16 residues. CDR1 and CDR2 from the germline V gene are LGHDT and YNNKEL (reference sequence). This CDR3 reads CASSPMYTGANYGYTF. The part of the CDR3 DNA that was read is TGTGCCAGCAGCCCAATGTACACAGGGGCCAACTATGGC.

As concerns this clone: The DNA ends 3 residues before the CDR3 does, and the rest of the CDR3 is filled in from the germline J gene. The V call is TRBV5-6, the J call TRBJ2-2; maybe TRBD1 (6 bases). Trimming shortened V by 3 bases and J by 7 bases, and 13 bases separated the two germline ends. The CDR3 runs to 14 residues. CDR1 is SGHDT and CDR2 is YYEEEE in the germline V gene. Incomplete CDR3 DNA: TGTGCCAGCAGCTGGGGGCTCACCGGCGGGGAG. Translation: CASSWGLTGGE. The CDR3 in its entirety is CASSWGLTGGELFF.

Regarding this clone: The read halts 3 residues ahead of the CDR3 end, with the missing end drawn from the germline J gene. This chain joins TRBV20-1 and TRBJ1-1; 7 bases map to TRBD1. The CDR3 loop spans 15 amino acids. Trimming removed 2 bases from V and 1 base from J; junction bases left unmatched: 7. CDR1 is DFQATT, CDR2 SNEGSKA, per germline (reference sequence). The CDR3 spells CSARPKTGKNTEAFF. CDR3 bases read: TGCAGTGCTAGACCGAAGACAGGGAAGAACACTGAA.

To note about this clone: The CDR3 extends 3 residues past the end of the read, so its final part is completed from the germline J gene. This sequence joins TRBV2 and TRBJ2-2; D gene uncertain. From germline, CDR1 is SNHLY and CDR2 FYNNEI. The CDR3 spans 13 residues. CDR3 sequence: CASEQESASPLFF. The sequenced part of the CDR3 DNA is TGTGCCAGCGAGCAGGAATCTGCTTCACCG.

Comments on this clone: The read terminates 3 residues ahead of where the CDR3 ends, so the germline J gene completes it. V gene TRBV20-1 combines with J gene TRBJ2-3, with TRBD2 identical over 11 bases. The V and J ends lost 6 bases and 3 bases, in that order; junction bases with no gene match: 8. Per germline, CDR1 DFQATT and CDR2 SNEGSKA (reference sequence). This CDR3 contains 15 residues. The CDR3 DNA, read in part, is TGCAGTGCCTCGATAGCGGGGGGGGTGACAGATACG. Translating it yields CSASIAGGVTDT. The whole CDR3 sequence is CSASIAGGVTDTQYF.

In the case of this clone: Germline is not matched at one junction end, which may reflect a read error. The part of the CDR3 DNA that was read is TGTGCCGGCAGCTTAGAACAGGTTGCGACGTCA. As protein: CAGSLEQVATS. The full CDR3 sequence reads CAGSLEQVATSAFF. The chain links TRBV7-9 to TRBJ1-1, with D perhaps TRBD1 (5 bases). The read terminates 3 residues ahead of where the CDR3 ends, so the germline J gene completes it. The germline gives CDR1 SEHNR, CDR2 FQNEAQ (reference sequence). This CDR3 is built from 14 residues.

Points on this clone: The CDR3 is cut off 3 residues early in the read; its end comes from the germline J gene. The rearrangement links TRBV11-1 to TRBJ1-2; 10 positions match TRBD1. The CDR3 runs to 14 residues. With 2 bases clipped from V and 7 bases from J, the junction kept 4 bases outside the gene matches. The germline V gene encodes CDR1 SGHAT and CDR2 FQDESV (reference sequence). The CDR3 reads CASSLSWTGGGYTF. The sequenced CDR3 bases are TGTGCCAGCAGCTTATCCTGGACAGGGGGTGGC.

On this clone: The read terminates 3 residues ahead of where the CDR3 ends, so the germline J gene completes it. The chain joins TRBV5-1 to TRBJ2-1; 14 nucleotides match TRBD2. In germline, CDR1 is SGHRS, CDR2 YFSETQ. The CDR3 length is 22 residues. The J segment lost 1 base and the V segment lost 0 bases, leaving 15 bases of the junction unmatched. The CDR3 is CASSLAASRLAGGPGSYNEQFF. The CDR3 bases that were read are TGCGCCAGCAGCTTGGCAGCCTCCCGACTAGCGGGGGGGCCTGGATCCTACAATGAG.

Partial CDR3 DNA: TGCAGTGCTGCAGGGATGTACGAG. This encodes CSAAGMYE. The full CDR3 reads CSAAGMYEQYF. V usage is TRBV20-1 and J usage is TRBJ2-7; D might be TRBD1 (5 bases). Read coverage stops 3 residues before the CDR3 terminus; the germline J gene supplies the remainder. Germline assignment: CDR1 DFQATT and CDR2 SNEGSKA (reference sequence). V lost 5 bases and J 4 bases, leaving 9 bases between the germline ends. The CDR3 extends over 11 amino acids.

Comment on this clone: The observed sequence ends 3 residues before the CDR3 terminus, with the missing tail filled in from the germline J gene. This chain joins TRBV19 and TRBJ2-7; 9 nucleotides agree with TRBD1. CDR1 and CDR2 from the germline V gene are LNHDA and SQIVND (reference sequence). This CDR3 has 15 amino acids. The junction had 4 bases not matched to a gene; V was cut back by 1 base and J by 3 bases. CDR3 sequence reads: CASSIAGTGLYEQYF. Incomplete CDR3 DNA: TGTGCCAGTAGTATAGCCGGGACAGGGCTCTACGAG.

This clone shows up as medium-sized (0.01 to 0.1%) by frequency. The read terminates 3 residues ahead of where the CDR3 ends, so the germline J gene completes it. The V call is TRBV7-3, the J call TRBJ2-4; 10 positions agree with TRBD1. V trimming: 4 bases; J trimming: 6 bases; junction bases outside the gene matches: 6. CDR1 is SGHTA, CDR2 FQGTGA, per germline. The CDR3 is 15 amino acids. The CDR3 loop reads CASSSSGTGVNIQYF. The CDR3 bases that were read are TGTGCCAGCAGCTCATCCGGGACAGGGGTAAACATT.

On this clone itself: The read falls 3 residues short of the CDR3 end, and the missing part is taken from the germline J gene. The chain joins TRBV2 to TRBJ2-7, with TRBD1 identical over 7 bases. This CDR3 comprises 13 residues. The germline V gene has CDR1 SNHLY and CDR2 FYNNEI. With 6 bases clipped from V and 2 bases from J, the junction kept 4 bases outside the gene matches. The CDR3 sequence: CASSRDSTYEQYF. CDR3 DNA (partial): TGTGCCAGCAGCCGGGACAGCACCTACGAG.

Worth noting for this clone: An end of the junction differs from the germline gene, which may be a read error. The CDR3 end lies 3 residues beyond the end of the read and is filled in from the germline J gene. Other DNA sequences in the same sample also yield this CDR3. The V and J genes are TRBV19 and TRBJ1-3; no firm D call. The CDR3 is made up of 14 amino acids. Germline-derived CDR1 and CDR2 are LNHDA and SQIVND (reference sequence). The sequenced part of the CDR3 DNA is TGTGCCAGTAAGGCGGTACTCTCTGGAAACACG. This gives the protein CASKAVLSGNT. The CDR3 in its entirety is CASKAVLSGNTIYF.

A note on this clone: The CDR3 end is not reached by the read, which stops 3 residues before it; the germline J gene fills it in. The J gene is TRBJ2-4, the V gene TRBV19, with 9 bases aligning to TRBD1. The CDR3 is 15 residues long. CDR1 is LNHDA and CDR2 is SQIVND in the germline V gene (reference sequence). CDR3 DNA (partial): TGTGCCAGTAGTATCGGCGGGACAGGGTTGACGGGT. Encoded protein: CASSIGGTGLTG. The complete CDR3 reads CASSIGGTGLTGQYF.